The rows below give T cell receptor beta chains drawn from one sample of a study of T cells after posttransplantation cyclophosphamide. Some clones are missing from TCRdb's copy, which holds only in-frame ones; the method was immunoSEQ multiplex PCR. The sample contains tens of thousands of clones, none of them singletons. Sequenced sample: PBMCs. Source of these receptors: a man aged 50 to 60 in good health, CMV-negative, and a related stem cell transplant donor. Both conserved end residues are part of each CDR3. Each record gives: V gene, J gene, clone size, D gene, CDR3 protein, CDR3 DNA. The D gene is left open where the match is weak. Some rows mark clone size as missing; the rest say once, few, many or name a class of expanded clone.

v_gene: TRBV28; j_gene: TRBJ1-1; abundance: many; d_gene: .; CDR3aa: CASSLWADMGGTEAFF; CDR3nt: TGTGCCAGCAGTTTATGGGCCGATATGGGGGGCACTGAAGCTTTCTTT
v_gene: TRBV6-5; j_gene: TRBJ2-1; abundance: many; d_gene: TRBD1; CDR3aa: CASRGTGGKNEQFF; CDR3nt: TGTGCCAGCAGGGGGACAGGGGGCAAAAATGAGCAGTTCTTC
v_gene: TRBV5-1; j_gene: TRBJ2-1; abundance: many; d_gene: TRBD2; CDR3aa: CASSWTSSYNEQFF; CDR3nt: TGCGCCAGCAGCTGGACTAGCTCCTACAATGAGCAGTTCTTC
v_gene: TRBV4-1; j_gene: TRBJ1-3; abundance: many; d_gene: .; CDR3aa: CASSQDGQRLSGNTIYF; CDR3nt: TGCGCCAGCAGCCAGGACGGACAGAGACTTTCTGGAAACACCATATATTTT
v_gene: TRBV7-2; j_gene: TRBJ2-1; abundance: many; d_gene: .; CDR3aa: CASSPLAGYNEQFF; CDR3nt: TGTGCCAGCAGCCCGCTGGCGGGGTACAATGAGCAGTTCTTC
v_gene: TRBV9; j_gene: TRBJ1-2; abundance: many; d_gene: TRBD1; CDR3aa: CASAPVGQAYGYTF; CDR3nt: TGTGCCAGCGCTCCGGTCGGACAGGCCTATGGCTACACCTTC
v_gene: TRBV25-1; j_gene: TRBJ1-3; abundance: many; d_gene: .; CDR3aa: CASPLALYPNTIYF; CDR3nt: TGTGCCAGCCCGTTGGCCCTTTACCCCAACACCATATATTTT
v_gene: TRBV19; j_gene: TRBJ1-1; abundance: many; d_gene: .; CDR3aa: CASSIAGDTEAFF; CDR3nt: TGTGCCAGTAGTATTGCGGGGGACACTGAAGCTTTCTTT
v_gene: TRBV19; j_gene: TRBJ2-1; abundance: many; d_gene: .; CDR3aa: CASSLRGTYNEQFF; CDR3nt: TGTGCCAGTAGTCTACGGGGGACCTACAATGAGCAGTTCTTC
v_gene: TRBV6-5; j_gene: TRBJ2-7; abundance: many; d_gene: TRBD1; CDR3aa: CASQSSRDRVYEQYF; CDR3nt: TGTGCCAGTCAATCAAGCCGGGACAGGGTCTACGAGCAGTACTTC
v_gene: TRBV6-5; j_gene: TRBJ1-1; abundance: many; d_gene: .; CDR3aa: CASSPWGGSEAFF; CDR3nt: TGTGCCAGCTCTCCCTGGGGGGGCTCCGAAGCTTTCTTT
v_gene: TRBV28; j_gene: TRBJ2-5; abundance: few; d_gene: TRBD2; CDR3aa: CASSLYGPSGRQETQYF; CDR3nt: TGTGCCAGCAGTTTATATGGGCCTAGCGGACGGCAAGAGACCCAGTACTTC
v_gene: TRBV19; j_gene: TRBJ2-2; abundance: many; d_gene: TRBD2; CDR3aa: CASFRAGVSAGELFF; CDR3nt: TGTGCCAGTTTCAGAGCGGGAGTTTCGGCCGGGGAGCTGTTTTTT
v_gene: TRBV7-2; j_gene: TRBJ2-5; abundance: many; d_gene: .; CDR3aa: CASGKSRQETQYF; CDR3nt: TGTGCCAGCGGAAAATCTAGACAAGAGACCCAGTACTTC
v_gene: TRBV18; j_gene: TRBJ2-6; abundance: many; d_gene: .; CDR3aa: CASSPSPLRGSGANVLTF; CDR3nt: TGTGCCAGCTCACCATCCCCCCTACGGGGCTCTGGGGCCAACGTCCTGACTTTC
v_gene: TRBV6-5; j_gene: TRBJ2-7; abundance: .; d_gene: .; CDR3aa: CASSYSTGFYEQYF; CDR3nt: TGTGCCAGCAGTTACTCAACGGGTTTCTACGAGCAGTACTTC
v_gene: TRBV5-5; j_gene: TRBJ1-2; abundance: many; d_gene: .; CDR3aa: CASSLVAGGLGYGYTF; CDR3nt: TGTGCCAGCAGCCTTGTGGCGGGGGGCCTAGGTTATGGCTACACCTTC
v_gene: TRBV15; j_gene: TRBJ2-7; abundance: many; d_gene: .; CDR3aa: CATSRRQGSYEQYF; CDR3nt: TGTGCCACCAGCAGACGGCAGGGATCCTACGAGCAGTACTTC
v_gene: TRBV7-6; j_gene: TRBJ2-7; abundance: many; d_gene: TRBD2; CDR3aa: CASSAGLDRPSYEQYF; CDR3nt: TGTGCCAGCAGCGCCGGACTAGACCGACCTTCCTACGAGCAGTACTTC
v_gene: TRBV4-3; j_gene: TRBJ1-3; abundance: many; d_gene: TRBD1; CDR3aa: CASSPGQGAGNTIYF; CDR3nt: TGCGCCAGCAGTCCCGGACAGGGTGCAGGAAACACCATATATTTT
v_gene: TRBV4-2; j_gene: TRBJ1-1; abundance: many; d_gene: TRBD1; CDR3aa: CASSQTDRGDMNTEAFF; CDR3nt: TGTGCCAGCAGCCAAACCGACAGGGGCGATATGAACACTGAAGCTTTCTTT
v_gene: TRBV19; j_gene: TRBJ1-2; abundance: .; d_gene: TRBD1; CDR3aa: CASSIDRGNYGYTF; CDR3nt: TGTGCCAGTAGTATAGACAGGGGGAACTATGGCTACACCTTC
v_gene: TRBV19; j_gene: TRBJ2-7; abundance: many; d_gene: .; CDR3aa: CASRGLSYEQYF; CDR3nt: TGTGCCAGTAGGGGGCTTTCCTACGAGCAGTACTTC